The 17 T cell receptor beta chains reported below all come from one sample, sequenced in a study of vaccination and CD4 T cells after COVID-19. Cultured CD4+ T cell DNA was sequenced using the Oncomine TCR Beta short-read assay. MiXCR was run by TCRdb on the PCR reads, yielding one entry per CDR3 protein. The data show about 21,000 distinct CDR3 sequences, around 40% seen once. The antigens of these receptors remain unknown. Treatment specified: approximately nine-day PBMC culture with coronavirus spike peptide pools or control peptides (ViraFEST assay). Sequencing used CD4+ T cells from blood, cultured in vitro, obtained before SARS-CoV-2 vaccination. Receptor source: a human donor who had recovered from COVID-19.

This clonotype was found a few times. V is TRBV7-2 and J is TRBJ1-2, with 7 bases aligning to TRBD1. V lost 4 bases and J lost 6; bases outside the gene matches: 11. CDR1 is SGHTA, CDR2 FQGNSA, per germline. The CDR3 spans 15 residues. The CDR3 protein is CASSSPGTDIHGYTF. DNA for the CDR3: TGTGCCAGCAGCTCCCCCGGGACAGACATCCATGGCTACACCTTC.

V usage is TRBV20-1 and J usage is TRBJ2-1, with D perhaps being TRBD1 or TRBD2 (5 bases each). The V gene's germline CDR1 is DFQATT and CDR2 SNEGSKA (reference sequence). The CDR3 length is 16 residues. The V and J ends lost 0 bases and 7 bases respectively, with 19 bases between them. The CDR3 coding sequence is TGCAGTGCTAGAGATCCCCGGGACCTAATGCGGAATGAGCAGTTCTTC. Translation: CSARDPRDLMRNEQFF.

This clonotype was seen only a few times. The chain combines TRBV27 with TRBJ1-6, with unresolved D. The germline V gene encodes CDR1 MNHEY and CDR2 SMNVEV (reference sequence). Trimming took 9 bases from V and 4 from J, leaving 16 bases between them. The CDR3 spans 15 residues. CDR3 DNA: TGTGCCAGTCGAGTGTTGGGTGCTTATAATTCACCCCTCCACTTT. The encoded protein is CASRVLGAYNSPLHF.

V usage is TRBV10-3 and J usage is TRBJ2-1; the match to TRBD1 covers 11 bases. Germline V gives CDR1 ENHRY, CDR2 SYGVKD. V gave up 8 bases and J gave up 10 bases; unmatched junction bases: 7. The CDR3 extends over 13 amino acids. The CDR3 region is CAISGQGAQEQFF. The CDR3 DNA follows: TGTGCCATCTCTGGACAGGGGGCTCAGGAGCAGTTCTTC.

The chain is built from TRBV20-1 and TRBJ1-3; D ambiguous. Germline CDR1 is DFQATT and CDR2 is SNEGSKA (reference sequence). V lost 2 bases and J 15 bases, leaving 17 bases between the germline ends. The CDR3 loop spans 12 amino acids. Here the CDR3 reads CSARSPSEGRYF. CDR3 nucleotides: TGCAGTGCTAGATCCCCTTCGGAAGGGAGATATTTT.

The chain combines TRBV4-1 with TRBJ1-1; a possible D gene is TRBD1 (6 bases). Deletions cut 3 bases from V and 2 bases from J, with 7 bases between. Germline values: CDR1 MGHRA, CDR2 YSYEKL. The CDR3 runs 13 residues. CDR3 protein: CASSQGANTEAFF. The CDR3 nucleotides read TGCGCCAGCAGCCAGGGGGCAAACACTGAAGCTTTCTTT.

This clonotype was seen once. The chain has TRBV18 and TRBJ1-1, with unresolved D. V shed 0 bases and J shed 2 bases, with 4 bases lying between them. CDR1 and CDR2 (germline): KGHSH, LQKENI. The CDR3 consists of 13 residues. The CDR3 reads CASSPPVNTEAFF. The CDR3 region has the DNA TGTGCCAGCTCACCACCCGTAAACACTGAAGCTTTCTTT.

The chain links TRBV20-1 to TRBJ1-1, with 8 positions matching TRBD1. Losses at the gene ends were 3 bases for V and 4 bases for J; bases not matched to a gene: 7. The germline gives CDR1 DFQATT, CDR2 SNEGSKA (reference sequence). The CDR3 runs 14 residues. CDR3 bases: TGCAGTGCTAGCGATTGGACAGGGTTCACTGAAGCTTTCTTT. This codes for CSASDWTGFTEAFF.

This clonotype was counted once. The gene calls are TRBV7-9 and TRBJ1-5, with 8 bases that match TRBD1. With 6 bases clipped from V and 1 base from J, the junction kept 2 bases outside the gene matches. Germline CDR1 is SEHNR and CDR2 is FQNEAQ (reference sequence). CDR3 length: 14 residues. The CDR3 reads CASSRQGSNQPQHF. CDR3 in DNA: TGTGCCAGCAGTCGACAGGGGAGCAATCAGCCCCAGCATTTT.

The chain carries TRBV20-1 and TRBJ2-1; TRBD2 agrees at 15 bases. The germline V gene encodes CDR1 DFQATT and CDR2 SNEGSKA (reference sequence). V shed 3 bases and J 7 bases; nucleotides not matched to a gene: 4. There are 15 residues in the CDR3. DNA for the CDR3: TGCAGTGCTAGGCGGGGACTAGCGGGAGGAAATGAGCAGTTCTTC. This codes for CSARRGLAGGNEQFF.

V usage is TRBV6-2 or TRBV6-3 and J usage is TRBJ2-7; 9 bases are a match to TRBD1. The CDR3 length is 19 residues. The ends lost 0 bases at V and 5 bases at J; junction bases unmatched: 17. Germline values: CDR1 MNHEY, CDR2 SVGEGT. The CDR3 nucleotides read TGTGCCAGCAGTTACTCGATCGGACAGGGGCCCCGTTTTAAGGACGAGCAGTACTTC. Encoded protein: CASSYSIGQGPRFKDEQYF.

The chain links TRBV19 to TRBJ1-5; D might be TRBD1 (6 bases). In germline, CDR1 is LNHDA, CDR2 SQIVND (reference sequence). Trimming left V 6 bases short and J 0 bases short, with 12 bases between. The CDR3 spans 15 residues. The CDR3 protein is CASSQGPYSNQPQHF. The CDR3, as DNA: TGTGCCAGTAGCCAGGGGCCATATAGCAATCAGCCCCAGCATTTT.

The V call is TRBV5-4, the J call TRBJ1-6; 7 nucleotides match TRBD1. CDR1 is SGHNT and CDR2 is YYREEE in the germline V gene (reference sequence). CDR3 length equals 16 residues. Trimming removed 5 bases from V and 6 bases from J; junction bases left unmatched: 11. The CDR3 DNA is TGTGCCAGCAGTTCAACCGGGACAGCTTTTAATTCACCCCTCCACTTT. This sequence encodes CASSSTGTAFNSPLHF.

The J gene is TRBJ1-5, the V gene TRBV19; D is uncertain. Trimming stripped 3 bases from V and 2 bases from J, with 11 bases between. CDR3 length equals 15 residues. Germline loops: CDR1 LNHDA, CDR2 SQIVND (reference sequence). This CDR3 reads CASSIRGRGNQPQHF. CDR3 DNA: TGTGCCAGTAGTATTCGGGGAAGGGGCAATCAGCCCCAGCATTTT.

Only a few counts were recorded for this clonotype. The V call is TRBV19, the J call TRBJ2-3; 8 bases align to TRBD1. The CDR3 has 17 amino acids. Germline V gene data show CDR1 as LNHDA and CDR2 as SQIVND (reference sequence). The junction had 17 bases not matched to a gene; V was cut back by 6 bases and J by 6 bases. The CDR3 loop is CASRDRDFGSFGDTQYF. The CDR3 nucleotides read TGTGCCAGTAGGGACAGGGATTTTGGGTCGTTTGGGGATACGCAGTATTTT.

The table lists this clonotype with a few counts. CDR3 DNA sequence: TGTGCCAGCAGCTTGGGGGGACAACATAATTCACCCCTCCACTTT. Translated: CASSLGGQHNSPLHF. V and J are TRBV5-4 and TRBJ1-6, with TRBD1 as a possible D gene (6 bases). The CDR3 is made up of 15 amino acids. The germline V and J ends were trimmed by 0 bases and 5 bases, with 9 bases remaining between them. Germline V gene sequence: CDR1 SGHNT, CDR2 YYREEE (reference sequence).

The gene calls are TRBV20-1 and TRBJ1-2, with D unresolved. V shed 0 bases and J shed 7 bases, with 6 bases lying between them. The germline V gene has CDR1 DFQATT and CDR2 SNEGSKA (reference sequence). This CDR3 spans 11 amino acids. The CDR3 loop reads CSARDPGGYTF. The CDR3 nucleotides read TGCAGTGCTAGAGATCCTGGTGGCTACACCTTC.